Included here is one TCR beta chain sequence, with context. These data come from a study of blood T cell repertoires in COVID-19. Study summary: Sources were T cells, B-cell-depleted T cells, or PBMCs; the material itself was cDNA or gDNA.

The CDR3 contains 15 residues. Trimming removed 2 bases from V and 4 bases from J; junction bases left unmatched: 7. Germline CDR1 KGHSH, CDR2 LQKENI. Profiling relied on immunoSEQ multiplex PCR, and the TCRdb table lists in-frame clones only, not all of them. The sample holds 120,000 to 150,000 clones, roughly 84% seen once. Participant ages covered about 18 to 100 years across about two dozen US areas. Clinical history as reported by participants underpinned cohort assignment. The receptor was isolated from a man aged 45 to 65 in a cohort exposed to, infected with or recovered from COVID-19 (not recorded which). V and J are TRBV18 and TRBJ2-7; 8 bases map to TRBD2. Sequences were obtained from PBMCs or T cells enriched from blood (not recorded which). The CDR3 sequence: CASSPVGRGAYEQYF. In DNA form, the CDR3 reads TGTGCCAGCTCACCAGTAGGGCGGGGGGCGTACGAGCAGTACTTC. The entire variable domain, with the rest obtained from reference TRBV18 and TRBJ2-7, is as follows: NAGVMQNPRHLVRRRGQEARLRCSPMKGHSHVYWYRQLPEEGLKFMVYLQKENIIDESGMPKERFSAEFPKEGPSILRIQQVVRGDSAAYFCASSPVGRGAYEQYFGPGTRLTVT.